This passage covers 5 T cell receptor beta chains from one sample sequenced in a study of Graves' ophthalmopathy and Graves' hyperthyroidism. RNA transcripts were the template, and TCR beta CDR3 regions were amplified from them. Following a first-round RT-PCR that used HTBI primers, a second-round multiplex PCR was carried out. TCRdb recomputed calls from the multiplex PCR reads with MiXCR, one row per CDR3 protein. The profile shows around 1,000,000 distinct CDR3 sequences, around a third of them singletons. Sequenced: peripheral blood or thyroid tissue (not recorded which). The source of these receptors is an adult man with Graves' hyperthyroidism.

There are a few counts of this clonotype. A single base separates this from a much larger clone, so it may be a read error. The chain carries TRBV5-1 and TRBJ1-1; D is perhaps TRBD1 (6 bases). Trimming stripped 4 bases from V and 3 bases from J, with 13 bases between. CDR1 and CDR2 (germline): SGHRS, YFSETQ. The CDR3 totals 14 residues. This CDR3 reads CASSITGYDTEAFF. The CDR3 nucleotides are TGCGCCAGCAGCATTACAGGGTACGACACTGAAGCTTTCTTT.

This sequence joins TRBV29-1 and TRBJ1-2, with 7 bases fitting TRBD1. V shed 4 bases, J shed 0 bases, and the junction held 2 bases outside the gene matches. The CDR3 contains 13 residues. Germline-derived CDR1 and CDR2 are SQVTM and ANQGSEA. The CDR3 nucleotides are TGCAGCGTTGGTACAGGGGCTAACTATGGCTACACCTTC. Translation: CSVGTGANYGYTF.

This clonotype was counted ten times or more. The chain couples TRBV14 to TRBJ2-6, with a weak D call TRBD1 (5 bases). V was shortened by 4 bases and J by 1 base, with 11 bases between the two germline ends. CDR1 and CDR2 (germline): SGHDN, FVKESK. This CDR3 region has 16 residues. The DNA of the CDR3 is TGTGCCAGCAGCCGAAAAAGGGGTTCTGGGGCCAACGTCCTGACTTTC. Amino acid sequence: CASSRKRGSGANVLTF.

This clonotype occurred many times. J is TRBJ2-2 and V is TRBV7-6; D is unresolved. Trimming took 3 bases from V and 4 from J, leaving 15 bases between them. CDR1 is SGHVS and CDR2 is FNYEAQ in the germline V gene. The CDR3 totals 16 residues. The CDR3 DNA reads TGTGCCAGCAGCTTGGTGCAGTCAGTGGGCACCGGGGAGCTGTTTTTT. It yields the protein CASSLVQSVGTGELFF. Full variable domain (outside the CDR3, taken from reference TRBV7-6 and TRBJ2-2): GAGVSQSPRYKVTKRGQDVALRCDPISGHVSLYWYRQALGQGPEFLTYFNYEAQQDKSGLPNDRFSAERPEGSISTLTIQRTEQRDSAMYRCASSLVQSVGTGELFFGEGSRLTVL.

This clonotype was seen repeatedly, ten times or more. The chain joins TRBV7-9 to TRBJ1-1; D gene ambiguous. The CDR3 is made up of 15 amino acids. The germline CDR1 and CDR2 sequences are SEHNR and FQNEAQ (reference sequence). The V end was cut by 1 base, the J end by 12 bases, with 21 bases between. CDR3 sequence reads: CASSLGTRVEPSTFF. CDR3 in DNA: TGTGCCAGCAGCTTAGGGACTAGAGTGGAGCCGTCAACTTTCTTT. The whole variable domain, remainder taken from reference TRBV7-9 and TRBJ1-1, is DTGVSQNPRHKITKRGQNVTFRCDPISEHNRLYWYRQTLGQGPEFLTYFQNEAQLEKSRLLSDRFSAERPKGSFSTLEIQRTEQGDSAMYLCASSLGTRVEPSTFFGQGTRLTVV.